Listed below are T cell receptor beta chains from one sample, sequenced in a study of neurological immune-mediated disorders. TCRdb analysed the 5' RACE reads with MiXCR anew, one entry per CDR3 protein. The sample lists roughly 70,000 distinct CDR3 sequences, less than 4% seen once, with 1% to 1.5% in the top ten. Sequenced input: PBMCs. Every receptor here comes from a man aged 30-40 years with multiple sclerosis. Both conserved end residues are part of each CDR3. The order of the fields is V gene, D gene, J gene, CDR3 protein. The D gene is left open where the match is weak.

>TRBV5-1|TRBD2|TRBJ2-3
CASSLGFSGGAWDTQYF
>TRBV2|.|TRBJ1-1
CASTPIENTEAFF
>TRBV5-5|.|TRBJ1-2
CASRLEQGVLGYTF
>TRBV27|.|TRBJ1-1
CASSLRALGTEAFF
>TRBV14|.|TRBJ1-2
CASSPVSYGYTF
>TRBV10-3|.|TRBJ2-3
CAISSDREIEYF
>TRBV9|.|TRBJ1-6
CASSVGSPFGNSPLNF
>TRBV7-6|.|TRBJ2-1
CASSRFIGGRFDNEQFF
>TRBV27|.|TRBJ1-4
CASSLTGTLNEKLFF
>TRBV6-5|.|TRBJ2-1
CASSYTSSTNEQFF
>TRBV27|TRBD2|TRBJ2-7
CASSFLAGGAYEQYF
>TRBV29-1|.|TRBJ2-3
CSAMTDTQYF
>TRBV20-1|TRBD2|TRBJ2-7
CSARVAGGTYEQYF
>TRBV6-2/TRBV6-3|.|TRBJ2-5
CASSYSSETQYF
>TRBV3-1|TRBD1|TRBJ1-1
CASSQVSGGSEAFF
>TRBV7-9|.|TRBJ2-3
CASSFRSPDTQYF
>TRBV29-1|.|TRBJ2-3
CSVEGGTDTQYF
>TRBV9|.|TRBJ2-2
CASSAGGAGELFF
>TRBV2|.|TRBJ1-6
CASSRDSYNSPLHF
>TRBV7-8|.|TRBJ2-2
CASSTANTGELFF
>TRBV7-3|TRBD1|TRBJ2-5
CASSPGQGIETQYF